The rows below give T cell receptor beta chains drawn from one sample of a study of regulatory T cells in long-lasting Graves disease. TCRdb called the multiplex PCR reads again in MiXCR, with one record for every CDR3 protein. The data show around 460,000 distinct CDR3 sequences, with 20% to 25% seen just once and 7% to 9% held by the top ten. Material: peripheral blood mononuclear cells (PBMCs), obtained when the disease was refractory, from a patient treated with antithyroid drugs. The receptors come from a female donor with Graves disease. Both conserved end residues are part of each CDR3. A D gene is named only where the DNA matches it firmly. Where a row states a size, it is once, few, many or the class of an expanded clone; other rows omit it.

v_gene: TRBV5-1
j_gene: TRBJ1-2
d_gene: NA
abundance: few
CDR3aa: CASSLVAGSIGYGYTF
CDR3nt: TGCGCCAGCAGCTTGGTGGCAGGGTCGATCGGCTATGGCTACACCTTC

v_gene: TRBV20-1
j_gene: TRBJ2-1
d_gene: NA
abundance: few
CDR3aa: CSAPRGGGPHNEQFF
CDR3nt: TGCAGTGCTCCCAGGGGGGGAGGGCCCCACAATGAGCAGTTCTTC

v_gene: TRBV12-3/TRBV12-4
j_gene: TRBJ1-2
d_gene: TRBD1
abundance: once
CDR3aa: CASSNPGTVDGYTF
CDR3nt: TGTGCCAGCAGCAACCCCGGGACAGTAGATGGCTACACCTTC

v_gene: TRBV10-3
j_gene: TRBJ1-2
d_gene: TRBD1
abundance: many
CDR3aa: CAISPDRVNYGYTF
CDR3nt: TGTGCCATCAGCCCGGACAGGGTAAACTATGGCTACACCTTC

v_gene: TRBV20-1
j_gene: TRBJ2-1
d_gene: NA
abundance: NA
CDR3aa: CSARRGESYNEQFF
CDR3nt: TGCAGTGCCCGGAGGGGGGAGTCCTACAATGAGCAGTTCTTC

v_gene: TRBV28
j_gene: TRBJ1-3
d_gene: NA
abundance: many
CDR3aa: CASSGRTLGNTIYF
CDR3nt: TGTGCCAGCTCAGGACGAACACTTGGAAACACCATATATTTT

v_gene: TRBV10-3
j_gene: TRBJ2-1
d_gene: TRBD2
abundance: few
CDR3aa: CAISALAGPLSYNEQFF
CDR3nt: TGTGCCATCAGTGCGCTAGCGGGGCCGCTCTCCTACAATGAGCAGTTCTTC

v_gene: TRBV28
j_gene: TRBJ1-1
d_gene: TRBD1
abundance: many
CDR3aa: CASSRGQGVYGGAFF
CDR3nt: TGTGCCAGCAGCCGAGGACAGGGTGTGTATGGTGGAGCTTTCTTT

v_gene: TRBV4-1
j_gene: TRBJ2-3
d_gene: NA
abundance: few
CDR3aa: CASSLHLYTDTQYF
CDR3nt: TGCGCCAGCAGCCTCCACCTTTACACAGATACGCAGTATTTT

v_gene: TRBV20-1
j_gene: TRBJ2-7
d_gene: NA
abundance: few
CDR3aa: CSARLPTAYEQYF
CDR3nt: TGCAGTGCTAGACTCCCGACAGCCTACGAGCAGTACTTC

v_gene: TRBV24-1
j_gene: TRBJ2-5
d_gene: TRBD1
abundance: many
CDR3aa: CATSDLDRGPETQYF
CDR3nt: TGTGCCACCAGTGATTTGGACAGGGGTCCAGAGACCCAGTACTTC

v_gene: TRBV7-2
j_gene: TRBJ2-2
d_gene: NA
abundance: many
CDR3aa: CASSSTGPGELFF
CDR3nt: TGTGCCAGCAGCTCGACTGGGCCCGGGGAGCTGTTTTTT

v_gene: TRBV3-1
j_gene: TRBJ1-1
d_gene: NA
abundance: NA
CDR3aa: CASSQDSGDPEAFF
CDR3nt: TGTGCCAGCAGCCAAGATAGCGGGGACCCTGAAGCTTTCTTT

v_gene: TRBV27
j_gene: TRBJ1-2
d_gene: NA
abundance: many
CDR3aa: CASSLSLDSETVVYTF
CDR3nt: TGTGCCAGCAGTTTATCGTTGGACAGCGAAACCGTAGTCTACACCTTC

v_gene: TRBV19
j_gene: TRBJ2-2
d_gene: TRBD2
abundance: NA
CDR3aa: CASYGGRNTGGLFF
CDR3nt: TGTGCCAGTTACGGGGGGAGGAACACCGGGGGGCTGTTTTTT

v_gene: TRBV19
j_gene: TRBJ1-1
d_gene: TRBD1
abundance: NA
CDR3aa: CASSPSTGVKAEAFF
CDR3nt: TGTGCCAGTAGTCCATCGACAGGGGTGAAGGCTGAAGCTTTCTTT

v_gene: TRBV6-1
j_gene: TRBJ1-5
d_gene: TRBD1
abundance: NA
CDR3aa: CASGPDRGNQPQHF
CDR3nt: TGTGCCAGCGGCCCTGACAGGGGGAATCAGCCCCAGCATTTT

v_gene: TRBV6-2/TRBV6-3
j_gene: TRBJ2-7
d_gene: TRBD2
abundance: many
CDR3aa: CASSYRSASGDYEQYF
CDR3nt: TGTGCCAGCAGTTACCGTTCGGCTAGCGGTGACTACGAGCAGTACTTC

v_gene: TRBV28
j_gene: TRBJ1-3
d_gene: TRBD1
abundance: NA
CDR3aa: CASKGAAGNTIYF
CDR3nt: TGTGCCAGCAAGGGGGCTGCTGGAAACACCATATATTTT

v_gene: TRBV25-1
j_gene: TRBJ1-2
d_gene: NA
abundance: NA
CDR3aa: CASSESYRVSGYTF
CDR3nt: TGTGCCAGCAGTGAATCTTACAGGGTTTCAGGCTACACCTTC

v_gene: TRBV4-2
j_gene: TRBJ1-2
d_gene: NA
abundance: NA
CDR3aa: CASSQDQGRDYGYTF
CDR3nt: TGTGCCAGCAGCCAAGATCAGGGACGGGACTATGGCTACACCTTC

v_gene: TRBV19
j_gene: TRBJ1-1
d_gene: NA
abundance: once
CDR3aa: CASTSATEAFF
CDR3nt: TGTGCCAGTACCTCTGCGACTGAAGCTTTCTTT

v_gene: TRBV20-1
j_gene: TRBJ2-7
d_gene: NA
abundance: many
CDR3aa: CSAREWIEQYF
CDR3nt: TGCAGTGCTAGAGAATGGATCGAGCAGTACTTC

v_gene: TRBV20-1
j_gene: TRBJ1-1
d_gene: NA
abundance: few
CDR3aa: CRSGGVENTEAFF
CDR3nt: TGCAGATCCGGGGGAGTGGAGAACACTGAAGCTTTCTTT

v_gene: TRBV5-5
j_gene: TRBJ2-7
d_gene: NA
abundance: NA
CDR3aa: CASSRMSRADYEQYF
CDR3nt: TGTGCCAGCAGCCGTATGAGTAGGGCGGACTACGAGCAGTACTTC

v_gene: TRBV7-9
j_gene: TRBJ2-7
d_gene: NA
abundance: NA
CDR3aa: CASSLGPRSYEQYF
CDR3nt: TGTGCCAGCAGCTTAGGGCCGCGTTCCTACGAGCAGTACTTC

v_gene: TRBV18
j_gene: TRBJ1-1
d_gene: NA
abundance: NA
CDR3aa: CASSPSGSLDTEAFF
CDR3nt: TGTGCCAGCTCACCCTCAGGGTCTTTGGACACTGAAGCTTTCTTT

v_gene: TRBV28
j_gene: TRBJ2-7
d_gene: NA
abundance: NA
CDR3aa: CASIPGSASYEQYF
CDR3nt: TGTGCCAGCATCCCGGGGAGCGCGTCCTACGAGCAGTACTTC

v_gene: TRBV12-3/TRBV12-4
j_gene: TRBJ1-1
d_gene: NA
abundance: many
CDR3aa: CASRRGRNTEAFF
CDR3nt: TGTGCCAGCAGACGTGGACGGAACACTGAAGCTTTCTTT

v_gene: TRBV4-1
j_gene: TRBJ1-1
d_gene: TRBD1
abundance: NA
CDR3aa: CASSHGDRGVATEAFF
CDR3nt: TGCGCCAGCAGCCATGGGGACAGGGGGGTAGCGACTGAAGCTTTCTTT

v_gene: TRBV9
j_gene: TRBJ2-6
d_gene: NA
abundance: NA
CDR3aa: CASALGHGANVLTF
CDR3nt: TGTGCCAGCGCCCTGGGGCACGGGGCCAACGTCCTGACTTTC

v_gene: TRBV6-1
j_gene: TRBJ2-7
d_gene: NA
abundance: NA
CDR3aa: CASTDDPYEQYF
CDR3nt: TGTGCCAGCACGGATGATCCCTACGAGCAGTACTTC

v_gene: TRBV5-6
j_gene: TRBJ2-1
d_gene: TRBD1
abundance: few
CDR3aa: CASSRQGNSPYNEQFF
CDR3nt: TGTGCCAGCAGCAGACAGGGGAATTCGCCCTACAATGAGCAGTTCTTC

v_gene: TRBV28
j_gene: TRBJ2-2
d_gene: NA
abundance: few
CDR3aa: CASSLTGRGNTGELFF
CDR3nt: TGTGCCAGCAGTTTAACCGGTAGAGGGAACACCGGGGAGCTGTTTTTT

v_gene: TRBV28
j_gene: TRBJ1-3
d_gene: NA
abundance: many
CDR3aa: CASSTGTASGNTIYF
CDR3nt: TGTGCCAGCAGTACAGGGACGGCCTCTGGAAACACCATATATTTT

v_gene: TRBV7-2
j_gene: TRBJ2-7
d_gene: TRBD1
abundance: many
CDR3aa: CASSLGQGDLREQYF
CDR3nt: TGTGCCAGCAGCTTAGGACAGGGAGACTTAAGGGAGCAGTACTTC

v_gene: TRBV7-9
j_gene: TRBJ2-7
d_gene: NA
abundance: once
CDR3aa: CASSPASGPTFYEQYF
CDR3nt: TGTGCCAGCAGCCCCGCTTCGGGGCCCACCTTCTACGAGCAGTACTTC